This entry concerns a single T cell receptor (beta chain). Its target is not known. Here immunoSEQ multiplex PCR was the method, and the copy in TCRdb shows in-frame clones only, minus some. The data hold more than 60,000 clones, with 95% to 98% observed a single time. The CDR3 runs to 16 residues. Germline trimming cut 3 bases from V and 0 bases from J; bases unmatched to any gene: 3. Germline assignment: CDR1 ENHRY and CDR2 SYGVKD. This sample was taken from a study of cytomegalovirus exposure and HLA in healthy donors. The wider study: The same platform was used for the 110 or so validation repertoires as for the roughly 660 first-cohort repertoires, as reported in a later analysis.

Study-level findings and limits: One later analysis, an examination of the 90 to 150 validation repertoires, found that first-cohort TCR clusters tended to co-occur in them. Some TCR beta chains (164 of them) were listed as cytomegalovirus-associated.

Sequenced sample: PBMCs. V and J are TRBV10-3 and TRBJ2-1, with 9 bases fitting TRBD2. The receptor's source is a woman between 18 and 29 years old in good health and CMV-seropositive. The CDR3 spells CAISDFSGSSYNEQFF. The CDR3 bases are TGTGCCATCAGTGACTTTAGCGGGAGCTCCTACAATGAGCAGTTCTTC.